The clone carrying this T cell receptor beta chain has a handful of counts. No antigen is known for it. Germline CDR1 MNHEY, CDR2 SMNVEV (reference sequence). Between the trimmed V and J ends, which lost 5 bases and 7 bases, there was a span of 11 bases. The CDR3 consists of 12 residues. TCRdb re-analysed the reads in MiXCR, keeping a single row per CDR3 protein. The table lists about 740,000 distinct CDR3 sequences, 35% to 45% of them singletons. These data originate in a study of T cell repertoires in cytomegalovirus infection. Study-wide findings and caveats: The ex vivo response was dominated by HLA-C-restricted CMV-specific TCR beta clonotypes.

The chain joins TRBV27 to TRBJ1-1; a possible D gene is TRBD1 (6 bases). Sequencing was carried out using PBMCs. The clonotype comes from a human donor in good health (CMV status not recorded). Some clones in this sample may be carry-over from other donors' samples. The CDR3 sequence: CASSPSTGEAFF. The CDR3 nucleotides are TGTGCCAGCAGTCCCTCGACAGGTGAAGCTTTCTTT.